This T cell receptor (beta chain) was found in a study of blood T cell repertoires in COVID-19. Looking at the study overall: Italy, Spain and the United States were the sources of the convalescent and acute COVID-19 samples. T cells, B-cell-depleted T cells, or PBMCs supplied cDNA or gDNA.

CDR1 is SGDLS, CDR2 YYNGEE, per germline. V gave up 4 bases and J gave up 5 bases; unmatched junction bases: 7. The CDR3 sequence is 15 residues long. As handled by the study authors: Scientists estimated how many nucleated cells there were by amplifying reference gene primers. TCRdb keeps only in-frame clones here, not all; method: immunoSEQ multiplex PCR. Clonal size and the V and J genes are those of that table, whereas D and trimming came from the DNA. Among around 180,000 clones, roughly three quarters were seen once, and the ten largest hold roughly a sixth. The source of this sequence is a man between 60 and 75 years old with active or convalescent COVID-19. The sequencing sample was made of peripheral blood. The chain recombines TRBV9 with TRBJ2-3, with 10 bases fitting TRBD2. The DNA for the CDR3 is TGTGCCAGCAGCTTCCGGACTAGCGGATTAGATACGCAGTATTTT. Protein product: CASSFRTSGLDTQYF.